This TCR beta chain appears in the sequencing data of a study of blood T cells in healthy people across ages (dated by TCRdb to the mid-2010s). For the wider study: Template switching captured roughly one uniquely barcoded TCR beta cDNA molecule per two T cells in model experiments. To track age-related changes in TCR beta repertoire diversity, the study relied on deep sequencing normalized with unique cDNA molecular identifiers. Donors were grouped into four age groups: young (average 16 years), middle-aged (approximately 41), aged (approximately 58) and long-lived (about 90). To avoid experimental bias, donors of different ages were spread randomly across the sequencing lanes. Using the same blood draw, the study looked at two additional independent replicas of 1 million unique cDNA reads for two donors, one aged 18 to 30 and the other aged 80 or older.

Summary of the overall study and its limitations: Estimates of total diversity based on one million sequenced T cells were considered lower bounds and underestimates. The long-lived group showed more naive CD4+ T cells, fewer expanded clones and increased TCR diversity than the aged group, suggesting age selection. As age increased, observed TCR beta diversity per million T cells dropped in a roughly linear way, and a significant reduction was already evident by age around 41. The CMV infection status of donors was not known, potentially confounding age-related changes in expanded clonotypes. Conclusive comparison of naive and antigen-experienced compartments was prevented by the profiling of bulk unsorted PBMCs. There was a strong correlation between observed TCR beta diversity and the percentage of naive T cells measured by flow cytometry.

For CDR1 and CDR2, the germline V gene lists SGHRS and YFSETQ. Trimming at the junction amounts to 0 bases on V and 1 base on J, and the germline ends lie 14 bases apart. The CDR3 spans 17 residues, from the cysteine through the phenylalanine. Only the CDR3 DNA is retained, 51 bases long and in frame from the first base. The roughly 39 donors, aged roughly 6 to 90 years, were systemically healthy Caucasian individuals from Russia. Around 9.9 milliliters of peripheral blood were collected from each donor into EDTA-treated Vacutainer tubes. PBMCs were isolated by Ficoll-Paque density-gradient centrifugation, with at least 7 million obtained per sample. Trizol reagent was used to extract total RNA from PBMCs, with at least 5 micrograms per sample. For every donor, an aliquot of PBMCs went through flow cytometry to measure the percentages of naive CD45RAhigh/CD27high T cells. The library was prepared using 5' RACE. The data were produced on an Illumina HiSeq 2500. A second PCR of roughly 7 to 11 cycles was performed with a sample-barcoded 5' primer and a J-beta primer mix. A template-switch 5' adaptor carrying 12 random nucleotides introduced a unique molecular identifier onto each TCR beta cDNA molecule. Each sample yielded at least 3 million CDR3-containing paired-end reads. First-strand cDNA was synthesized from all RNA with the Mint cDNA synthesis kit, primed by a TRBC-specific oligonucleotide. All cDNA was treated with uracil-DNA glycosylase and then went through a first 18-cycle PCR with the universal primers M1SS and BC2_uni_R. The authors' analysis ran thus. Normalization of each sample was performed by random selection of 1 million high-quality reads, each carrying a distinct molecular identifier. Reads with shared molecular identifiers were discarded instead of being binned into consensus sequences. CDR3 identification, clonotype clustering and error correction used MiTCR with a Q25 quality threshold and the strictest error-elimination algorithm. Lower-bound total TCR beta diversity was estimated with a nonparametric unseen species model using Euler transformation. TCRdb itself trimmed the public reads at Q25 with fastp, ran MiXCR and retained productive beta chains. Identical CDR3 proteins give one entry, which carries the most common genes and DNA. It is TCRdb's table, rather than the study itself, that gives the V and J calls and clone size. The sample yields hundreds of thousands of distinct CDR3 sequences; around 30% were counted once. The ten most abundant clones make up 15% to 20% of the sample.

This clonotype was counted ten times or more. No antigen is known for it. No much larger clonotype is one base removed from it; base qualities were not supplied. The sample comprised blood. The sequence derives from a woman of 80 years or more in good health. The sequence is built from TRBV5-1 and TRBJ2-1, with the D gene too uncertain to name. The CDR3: CASSLGQLTGSYNEQFF. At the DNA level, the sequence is TGCGCCAGCAGCTTGGGTCAGCTTACCGGTTCCTACAATGAGCAGTTCTTC.